The T cell receptor beta chain described here comes from a study of graft-versus-host responses after intestinal transplantation. In the case of this clone: Its antigen is unidentified.

TCRdb's table, derived via immunoSEQ multiplex PCR, lists solely in-frame clones and lacks some. The sample comprises roughly 120,000 clones, less than 95% of which are singletons, and about 0.18% rests with the top ten. Points from the study as a whole: Those patients showing graft-donor T cell macrochimerism displayed high graft-versus-host to host-versus-graft clonal ratios in allografts. GvH clones surfaced in recipient marrow, some emerging earlier in ileum or blood. Early declines in HvG clones that occurred post-transplant were associated with peak circulating GvH clone levels.

Trimming left V 4 bases short and J 5 bases short, with 14 bases between. This CDR3 has 14 amino acids. CDR1 SNHLY and CDR2 FYNNEI come from the germline V gene. The V gene is TRBV2, the J gene TRBJ2-5, with a weak D call TRBD2 (6 bases). The clonotype originates from a human donor who received an intestinal transplant. This specimen consisted of unstimulated CD4+ T cells sorted from spleen or lymph node cells, obtained before intestinal transplant. CDR3 sequence: CASSAGVFGETQYF. The CDR3 DNA is TGTGCCAGCAGTGCGGGGGTTTTCGGTGAGACCCAGTACTTC.